This TCR beta chain was recorded in a study of cytomegalovirus exposure and HLA in healthy donors. Study in general: From donors who were HLA-typed, an early data release held about 89 million unique TCRs.

60 Vbeta and 13 Jbeta primers were used in PCR. The repertoire was sequenced with immunoSEQ multiplex PCR; TCRdb's copy has only in-frame clones and lacks some. The sample carries around 120,000 clones, 63% recorded once. Of note for this clone: Its antigen remains unknown.

Study observations and caveats: TCR beta chains associated with HLA were, in a later analysis, more clonally expanded than equally common others.

This sequence originates from a middle-aged man in good health and CMV-seropositive. Sequenced sample: PBMCs.

As DNA, the CDR3 is TGTGCCAGCAGCTTAGCCCCACCAGGGACAGGGACAGATACGCAGTATTTT. Translation gives CASSLAPPGTGTDTQYF. The chain employs TRBV11-2 and TRBJ2-3; 9 bases agree with TRBD1. Unmatched junction bases numbered 8, after V lost 1 base and J lost 3 bases. The CDR3 is made up of 17 amino acids. The V gene's germline CDR1 is SGHAT and CDR2 FQNNGV.